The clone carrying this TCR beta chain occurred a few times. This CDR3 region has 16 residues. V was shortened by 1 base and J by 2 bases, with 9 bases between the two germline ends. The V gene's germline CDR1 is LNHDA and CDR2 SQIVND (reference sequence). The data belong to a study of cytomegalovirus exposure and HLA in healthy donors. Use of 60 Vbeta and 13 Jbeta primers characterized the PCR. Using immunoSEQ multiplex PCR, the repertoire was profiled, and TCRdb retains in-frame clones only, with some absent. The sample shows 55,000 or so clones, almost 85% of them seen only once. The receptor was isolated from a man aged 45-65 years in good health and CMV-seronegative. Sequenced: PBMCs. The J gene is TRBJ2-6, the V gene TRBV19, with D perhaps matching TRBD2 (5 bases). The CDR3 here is CASSIASGTGANVLTF. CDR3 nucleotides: TGTGCCAGTAGTATAGCTTCCGGGACTGGGGCCAACGTCCTGACTTTC.